This T cell receptor (beta chain) comes out of a study of regulatory T cells in long-lasting Graves disease. The wider study: Antithyroid drug intake by newly diagnosed Graves' patients had lasted under 3 months.

The time point: newly diagnosed GD, antithyroid drugs for less than 3 months. The TCR library was prepared using RNA isolated from PBMCs. Assembly of TCR beta libraries relied on iRepertoire HTBI primers together with Arm-PCR of CDR3 regions. TCRdb ran MiXCR on the multiplex PCR reads and lists one entry per CDR3 protein. The repertoire holds over 500,000 distinct CDR3 sequences, with 16% as singletons. This clonotype appeared many times. Trimming left V 6 bases short and J 2 bases short, with 5 bases between. Germline CDR1 reads MDHEN; CDR2 reads SYDVKM. The CDR3 sequence is 13 residues long. These sequences were also reported in another study, on T cells in Graves' hyperthyroidism and ophthalmopathy. As reported in that work: Hyperthyroidism patients were newly diagnosed, had disease duration under 2 months, and were aged 18 to 65 years. Most thyroid clonotypes that were expanded above 0.001 also turned up in blood. Model predictions of ophthalmopathy came a median about six months before onset.

The clonotype was recovered from a woman between 25 and 40 years old with Graves disease. The chain joins TRBV28 to TRBJ2-6, with D unresolved. The source material was peripheral blood mononuclear cells (PBMCs), sampled at new diagnosis, from a patient treated with antithyroid drugs. The CDR3, as DNA: TGTGCCAGCAGCTTAGCTGGGGCCAACGTCCTGACTTTC. Translation: CASSLAGANVLTF.